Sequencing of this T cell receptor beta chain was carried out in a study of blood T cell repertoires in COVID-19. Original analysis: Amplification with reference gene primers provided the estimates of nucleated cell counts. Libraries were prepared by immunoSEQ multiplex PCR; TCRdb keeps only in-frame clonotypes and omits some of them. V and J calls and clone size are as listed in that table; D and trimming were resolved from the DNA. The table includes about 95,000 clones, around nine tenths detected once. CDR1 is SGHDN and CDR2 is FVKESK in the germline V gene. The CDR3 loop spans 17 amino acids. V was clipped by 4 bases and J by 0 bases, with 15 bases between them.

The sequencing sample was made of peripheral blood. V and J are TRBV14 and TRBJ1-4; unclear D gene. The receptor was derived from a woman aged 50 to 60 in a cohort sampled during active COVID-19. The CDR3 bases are TGTGCCAGCAGCCCTCAAACCATCCAGGCAACTAATGAAAAACTGTTTTTT. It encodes CASSPQTIQATNEKLFF.